This T cell receptor (beta chain) was captured in a study of technical replicates of blood from several donors. CDR1 and CDR2 from the germline V gene are SGHKS and YYEKEE (reference sequence). Trimming took off 4 bases at V and 0 bases at J, with 11 bases between the two ends. The CDR3 contains 16 residues. Clones were read by immunoSEQ multiplex PCR, and TCRdb kept only the in-frame ones, dropping some. The sample lists approximately 51,000 clones, 80% to 95% seen once, with 4.2% in the top ten. What was sequenced was PBMCs. The chain combines TRBV5-5 with TRBJ2-6; D not resolved. The TCR originated in a human donor in good health. Some clones in this sample may be carry-over from other donors' samples. CDR3 amino acids: CASSALPSSGANVLTF. The DNA of the CDR3 is TGTGCCAGCAGCGCCTTACCGAGCTCTGGGGCCAACGTCCTGACTTTC.